Listed below are T cell receptor beta chains from one sample, sequenced in a study of blood T cell repertoires in COVID-19. Method: immunoSEQ multiplex PCR; TCRdb's copy keeps in-frame clones and lacks some. The repertoire holds around 81,000 clones, with roughly 88% as singletons. Sequenced material: peripheral blood. The source of these receptors is a woman older than 75 with acute or convalescent COVID-19. Both conserved end residues are part of each CDR3. A D gene is named only where the DNA matches it firmly. For some rows the clone size is stated as once, few or many, or as a class when expanded; others skip it.

abundance	v_gene	d_gene	j_gene	CDR3aa	CDR3nt
NA	TRBV20-1	NA	TRBJ1-2	CRADSGYGYTF	TGCAGGGCAGACTCGGGGTATGGCTACACCTTC
NA	TRBV2	TRBD2	TRBJ2-1	CASSEGSGRLNEQFF	TGTGCCAGCAGTGAGGGTAGCGGGAGATTAAATGAGCAGTTCTTC
NA	TRBV19	NA	TRBJ1-4	CATSKRGFDEKLFF	TGTGCCACCTCGAAACGGGGTTTCGATGAAAAACTGTTTTTT
few	TRBV7-6	NA	TRBJ2-7	CASSANGGYEQYF	TGTGCCAGCAGCGCTAACGGAGGTTACGAGCAGTACTTC
NA	TRBV5-1	TRBD2	TRBJ2-3	CASRPAGGPADTQYF	TGCGCCAGCAGGCCAGCGGGAGGGCCCGCAGATACGCAGTATTTT
once	TRBV7-2	NA	TRBJ1-4	CASSSGQTTGKLFF	TGTGCCAGCAGCTCGGGACAAACAACGGGAAAACTGTTTTTT
NA	TRBV19	NA	TRBJ2-7	CASSSSGNEQYF	TGTGCCAGTAGTAGTTCGGGGAACGAGCAGTACTTC
NA	TRBV27	TRBD1	TRBJ1-5	CASRKDRGSYSNQPQHF	TGTGCCAGCAGAAAAGACAGGGGTAGTTATAGCAATCAGCCCCAGCATTTT
NA	TRBV10-3	TRBD2	TRBJ2-1	CATRQIAGRNEQFF	TGTGCCACCCGCCAGATAGCGGGGAGGAATGAGCAGTTCTTC
NA	TRBV27	TRBD1	TRBJ2-7	CASRDRGRTYEQYF	TGTGCCAGCCGAGACAGGGGGCGAACCTACGAGCAGTACTTC
once	TRBV5-1	TRBD1	TRBJ2-3	CASSSTGGQTDTQYF	TGCGCCAGCAGCTCTACAGGGGGTCAAACAGATACGCAGTATTTT
NA	TRBV20-1	TRBD2	TRBJ2-1	CSASNSGGAGDEQFF	TGCAGTGCTAGTAATAGCGGGGGGGCCGGGGATGAGCAGTTCTTC
NA	TRBV21-1	NA	TRBJ1-4	CASSSWTVLNEKLFF	TGTGCCAGCAGCTCCTGGACAGTATTGAATGAAAAACTGTTTTTT
once	TRBV27	TRBD2	TRBJ2-3	CASSILTSGGTDTQYF	TGTGCCAGCAGTATACTGACTAGCGGGGGCACAGATACGCAGTATTTT
NA	TRBV6-1	NA	TRBJ2-1	CASSEDGVPQFF	TGTGCCAGCAGTGAAGACGGGGTCCCACAGTTCTTC
NA	TRBV11-3	NA	TRBJ2-5	CASSPAQGRGETQYF	TGTGCCAGCAGCCCCGCGCAGGGGCGCGGGGAGACCCAGTACTTC